These 13 T cell receptor beta chains were sequenced from one sample in a study of blood T cell repertoires in COVID-19. Profiling relied on immunoSEQ multiplex PCR, and the TCRdb table lists in-frame clones only, not all of them. The sample consists of about 90,000 clones, about 90% of them appearing once. The specimen was peripheral blood. Receptors were obtained from a human donor with active COVID-19. The donor label of this sample is uncertain.

This chain joins TRBV3-1 (or the pseudogene TRBV3-2) and TRBJ1-5; tentative D call: TRBD1 (6 bases). CDR1 LGHDT and CDR2 YNNKEL come from the germline V gene (reference sequence). This CDR3 spans 13 amino acids. Trimming cost V 1 base and J 9 bases, with 10 bases left between them. The DNA for the CDR3 is TGTGCCAGCAGCCAAGGTGGGGGCCGGCCCCAGCATTTT. Amino acid sequence: CASSQGGGRPQHF.

The chain carries TRBV9 and TRBJ2-7, with 8 bases that match TRBD2. This CDR3 has 15 residues. The germline gives CDR1 SGDLS, CDR2 YYNGEE. The trim removed 3 bases at V and 3 bases at J, leaving 8 bases unmatched. The CDR3 nucleotides read TGTGCCAGCAGCGCAACTAGCGGCCTGTTCTACGAGCAGTACTTC. Translated, it gives CASSATSGLFYEQYF.

In its sample, this clone was seen once. The chain couples TRBV4-1 to TRBJ2-5; D gene unclear. The CDR3 runs 16 residues. The ends were cut back, 2 bases at V and 2 bases at J, with 15 bases in the middle. CDR1 and CDR2 from the germline V gene are MGHRA and YSYEKL. CDR3: CASSQLYTVFQETQYF. The CDR3, as DNA: TGCGCCAGCAGCCAATTATATACAGTGTTTCAAGAGACCCAGTACTTC.

The J gene is TRBJ1-1, the V gene TRBV14; the D gene is possibly TRBD1 (5 bases). This CDR3 has 13 residues. Trimming took 7 bases from V and 2 from J, leaving 11 bases between them. Germline V gene sequence: CDR1 SGHDN, CDR2 FVKESK. As DNA, the CDR3 is TGTGCCAGCACCTACGGGACTAACACTGAAGCTTTCTTT. It encodes CASTYGTNTEAFF. Combining the CDR3 with reference TRBV14 and TRBJ1-1 gives the whole variable domain EAGVTQFPSHSVIEKGQTVTLRCDPISGHDNLYWYRRVMGKEIKFLLHFVKESKQDESGMPNNRFLAERTGGTYSTLKVQPAELEDSGVYFCASTYGTNTEAFFGQGTRLTVV.

The rearrangement joins TRBV3-1 (or the pseudogene TRBV3-2) to TRBJ2-3; D is possibly TRBD1 (6 bases). This CDR3 has 14 residues. CDR1 and CDR2 from the germline V gene are LGHDT and YNNKEL (reference sequence). Between the trimmed V and J ends, which lost 0 bases and 4 bases, there was a span of 8 bases. CDR3 DNA sequence: TGTGCCAGCAGCCAAGACAGGGGTTCAGATACGCAGTATTTT. Amino acids: CASSQDRGSDTQYF.

In the case of this clone: A read error may produce the germline difference seen at one junction end. The V call is TRBV7-7, the J call TRBJ2-3; TRBD2 agrees at 10 bases. Germline values: CDR1 SSHAT, CDR2 FNYEAQ (reference sequence). CDR3 length equals 17 residues. The CDR3 region is CASSLAPAGGLMDTQYF. The CDR3 nucleotides are TGTGCTAGCAGCTTAGCCCCAGCGGGGGGGTTGATGGATACGCAGTATTTT.

This sequence joins TRBV19 and TRBJ1-1; TRBD1 might be the D (6 bases). Germline CDR1 reads LNHDA; CDR2 reads SQIVND (reference sequence). This CDR3 comprises 16 residues. V lost 3 bases and J 5 bases, leaving 19 bases between the germline ends. CDR3 nucleotide sequence: TGTGCCAGTAGTATTTTTACGAGAGGGGGATGGACTGAAGCTTTCTTT. Amino acids: CASSIFTRGGWTEAFF.

The V and J genes are TRBV6-1 and TRBJ2-1; perhaps TRBD1 as D (6 bases). Germline CDR1 is MNHNS and CDR2 is SASEGT. V gave up 4 bases and J gave up 9 bases, with 22 bases separating them. The CDR3 contains 16 residues. CDR3 in DNA: TGTGCCAGCAGTGTCGTCAGGGGCCCTTTCGCGAGTGAGCAGTTCTTC. Protein: CASSVVRGPFASEQFF.

As concerns this clone: Distinct nucleotide sequences in the sample also encode this CDR3. This rearrangement joins TRBV5-4 to TRBJ2-7, with a weak D call TRBD1 (5 bases). The CDR3 covers 14 residues. Germline V gene lookup returns CDR1 SGHNT and CDR2 YYREEE (reference sequence). With 0 bases removed from V and 0 bases from J, the gap between germline ends came to 7 bases. CDR3: CASSLGGSSYEQYF. The CDR3 DNA sequence: TGTGCCAGCAGCTTGGGGGGCAGCTCCTACGAGCAGTACTTC.

This clone has just one count. This chain joins TRBV5-1 and TRBJ1-1; 7 positions match TRBD1. Germline trimming cut 4 bases from V and 1 base from J; bases unmatched to any gene: 10. CDR1 and CDR2 from the germline V gene are SGHRS and YFSETQ. The CDR3 runs to 16 residues. The CDR3 bases are TGCGCCAGCAGCCCCAACCCGGGACAGCCGAACACTGAAGCTTTCTTT. Its translation is CASSPNPGQPNTEAFF. The full variable domain, rest sourced from reference TRBV5-1 and TRBJ1-1, is KAGVTQTPRYLIKTRGQQVTLSCSPISGHRSVSWYQQTPGQGLQFLFEYFSETQRNKGNFPGRFSGRQFSNSRSEMNVSTLELGDSALYLCASSPNPGQPNTEAFFGQGTRLTVV.

The V call is TRBV7-3, the J call TRBJ2-7; tentatively, D is TRBD1 (6 bases). CDR3 length: 15 residues. V lost 8 bases and J 6 bases, leaving 23 bases between the germline ends. CDR1 is SGHTA, CDR2 FQGTGA, per germline. CDR3 loop: CASRTSRGGLGEQYF. CDR3 DNA: TGTGCCAGCCGCACCTCGCGAGGGGGTTTAGGCGAGCAGTACTTC.

The chain employs TRBV28 and TRBJ2-7; perhaps TRBD1 as D (5 bases). From germline, CDR1 is MDHEN and CDR2 SYDVKM. The CDR3 loop spans 15 amino acids. The V end was cut by 6 bases, the J end by 2 bases, with 17 bases between. The CDR3 DNA is TGTGCCAGCAGGCAGGGCAGGTTTGGAACCTACGAGCAGTACTTC. Protein product: CASRQGRFGTYEQYF.

The chain couples TRBV7-2 to TRBJ2-3; D unresolved. The CDR3 is made up of 15 amino acids. Germline V gene lookup returns CDR1 SGHTA and CDR2 FQGNSA. V was pared by 0 bases and J by 5 bases, with 12 bases between. This CDR3 is CASSLALVAGDTQYF. In DNA form, the CDR3 reads TGTGCCAGCAGCTTAGCGCTCGTGGCAGGAGATACGCAGTATTTT.